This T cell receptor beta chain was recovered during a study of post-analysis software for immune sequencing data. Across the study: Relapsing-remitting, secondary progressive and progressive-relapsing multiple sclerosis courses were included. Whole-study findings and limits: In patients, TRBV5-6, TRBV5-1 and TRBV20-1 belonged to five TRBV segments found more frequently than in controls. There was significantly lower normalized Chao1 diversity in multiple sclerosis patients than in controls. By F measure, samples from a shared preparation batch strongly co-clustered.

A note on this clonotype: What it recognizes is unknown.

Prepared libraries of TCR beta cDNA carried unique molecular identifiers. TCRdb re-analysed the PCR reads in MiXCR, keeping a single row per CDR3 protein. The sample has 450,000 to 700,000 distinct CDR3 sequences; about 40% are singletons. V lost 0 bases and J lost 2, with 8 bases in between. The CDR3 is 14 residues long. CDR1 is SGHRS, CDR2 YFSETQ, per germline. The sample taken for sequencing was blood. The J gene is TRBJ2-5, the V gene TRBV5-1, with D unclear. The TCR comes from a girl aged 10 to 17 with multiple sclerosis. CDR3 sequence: CASSLGIEQETQYF. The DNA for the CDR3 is TGCGCCAGCAGCTTGGGCATAGAGCAAGAGACCCAGTACTTC.